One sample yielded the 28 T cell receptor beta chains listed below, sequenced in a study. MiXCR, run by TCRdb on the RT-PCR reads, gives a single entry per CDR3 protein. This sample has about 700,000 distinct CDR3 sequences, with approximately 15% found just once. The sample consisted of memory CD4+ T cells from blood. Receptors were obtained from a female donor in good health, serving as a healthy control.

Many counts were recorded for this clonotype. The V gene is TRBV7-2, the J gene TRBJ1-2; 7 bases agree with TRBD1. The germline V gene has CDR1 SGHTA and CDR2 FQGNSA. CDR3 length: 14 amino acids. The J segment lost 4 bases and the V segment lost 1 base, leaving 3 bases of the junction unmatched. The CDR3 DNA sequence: TGTGCCAGCAGCTTAGATCGGGACAGCTATGGCTACACCTTC. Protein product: CASSLDRDSYGYTF. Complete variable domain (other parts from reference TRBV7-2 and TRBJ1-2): GAGVSQSPSNKVTEKGKDVELRCDPISGHTALYWYRQSLGQGLEFLIYFQGNSAPDKSGLPSDRFSAERTGGSVSTLTIQRTQQEDSAVYLCASSLDRDSYGYTFGSGTRLTVV.

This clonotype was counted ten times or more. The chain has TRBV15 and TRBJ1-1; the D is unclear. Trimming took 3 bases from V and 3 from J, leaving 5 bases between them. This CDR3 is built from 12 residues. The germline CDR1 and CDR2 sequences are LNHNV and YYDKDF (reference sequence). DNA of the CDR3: TGTGCCACCAGCAGCGGGTACACTGAAGCTTTCTTT. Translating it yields CATSSGYTEAFF.

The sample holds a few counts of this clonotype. Written as DNA, the CDR3 is TGCAGTGCCCGGTCACAGGGGAGGACCGGGGAGCTGTTTTTT. It translates to CSARSQGRTGELFF. The rearrangement links TRBV20-1 to TRBJ2-2; D possibly corresponds to TRBD1 (7 bases). The CDR3 covers 14 residues. Looked up from germline, CDR1 is DFQATT and CDR2 is SNEGSKA (reference sequence). V lost 6 bases to trimming and J lost 5 bases, with 16 bases between them.

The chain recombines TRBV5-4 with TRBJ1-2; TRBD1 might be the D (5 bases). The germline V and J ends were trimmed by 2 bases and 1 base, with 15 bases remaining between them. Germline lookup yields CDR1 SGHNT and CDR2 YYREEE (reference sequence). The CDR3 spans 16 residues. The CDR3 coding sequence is TGTGCCAGCAGCTTATCGGCCAGGGAGGGTAACTATGGCTACACCTTC. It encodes CASSLSAREGNYGYTF.

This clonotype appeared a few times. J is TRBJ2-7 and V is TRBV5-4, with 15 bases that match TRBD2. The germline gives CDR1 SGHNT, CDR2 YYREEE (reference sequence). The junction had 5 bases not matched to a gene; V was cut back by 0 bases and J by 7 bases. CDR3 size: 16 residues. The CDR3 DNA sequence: TGTGCCAGCAGCTTGGGGACTAGCGGGAGGGCCGGGGAGCAGTACTTC. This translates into CASSLGTSGRAGEQYF.

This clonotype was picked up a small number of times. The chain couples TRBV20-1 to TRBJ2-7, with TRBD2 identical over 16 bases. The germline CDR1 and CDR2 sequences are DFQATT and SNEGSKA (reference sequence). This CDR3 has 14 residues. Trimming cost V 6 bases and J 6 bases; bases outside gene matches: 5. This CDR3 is CSAGTSGRAGEQYF. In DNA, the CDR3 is TGCAGTGCCGGGACTAGCGGGAGGGCCGGCGAGCAGTACTTC.

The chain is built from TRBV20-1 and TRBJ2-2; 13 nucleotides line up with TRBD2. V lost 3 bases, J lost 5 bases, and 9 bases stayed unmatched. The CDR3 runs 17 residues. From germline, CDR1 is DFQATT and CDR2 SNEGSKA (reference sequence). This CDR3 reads CSASQLAGGSRTGELFF. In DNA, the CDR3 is TGCAGTGCTAGTCAACTAGCGGGAGGGTCGCGAACCGGGGAGCTGTTTTTT.

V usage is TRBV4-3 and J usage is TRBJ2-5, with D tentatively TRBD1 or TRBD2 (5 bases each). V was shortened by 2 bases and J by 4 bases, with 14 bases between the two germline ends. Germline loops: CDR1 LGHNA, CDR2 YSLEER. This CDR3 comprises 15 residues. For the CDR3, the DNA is TGCGCCAGCAGCCAATTACCCGGGGCCGCAGAGACCCAGTACTTC. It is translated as CASSQLPGAAETQYF.

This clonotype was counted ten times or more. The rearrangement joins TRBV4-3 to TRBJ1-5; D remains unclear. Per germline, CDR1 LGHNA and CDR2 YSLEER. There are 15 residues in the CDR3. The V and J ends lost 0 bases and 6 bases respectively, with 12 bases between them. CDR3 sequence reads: CASSQDRAGVQPQHF. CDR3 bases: TGCGCCAGCAGCCAAGATAGGGCAGGCGTTCAGCCCCAGCATTTT.

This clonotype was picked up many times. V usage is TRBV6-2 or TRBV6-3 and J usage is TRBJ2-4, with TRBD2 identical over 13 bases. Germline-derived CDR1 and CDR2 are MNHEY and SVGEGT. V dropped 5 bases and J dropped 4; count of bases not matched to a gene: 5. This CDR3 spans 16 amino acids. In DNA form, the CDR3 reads TGTGCCAGCAGTCCGGTGGGACTAGCGGGGAAAAACATTCAGTACTTC. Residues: CASSPVGLAGKNIQYF.

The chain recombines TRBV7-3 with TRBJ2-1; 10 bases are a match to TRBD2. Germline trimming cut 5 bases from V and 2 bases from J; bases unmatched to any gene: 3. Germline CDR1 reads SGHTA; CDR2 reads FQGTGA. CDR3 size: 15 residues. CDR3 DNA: TGTGCCAGCAGCCCTAGCGGGAGTCCCTACAATGAGCAGTTCTTC. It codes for CASSPSGSPYNEQFF.

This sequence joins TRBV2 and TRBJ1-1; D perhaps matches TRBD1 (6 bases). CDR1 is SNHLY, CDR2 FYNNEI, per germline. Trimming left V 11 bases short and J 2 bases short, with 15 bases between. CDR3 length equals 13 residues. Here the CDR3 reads CAGRQDLNTEAFF. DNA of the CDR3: TGTGCCGGAAGACAGGATCTTAACACTGAAGCTTTCTTT. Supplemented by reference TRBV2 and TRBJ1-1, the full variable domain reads EPEVTQTPSHQVTQMGQEVILRCVPISNHLYFYWYRQILGQKVEFLVSFYNNEISEKSEIFDDQFSVERPDGSNFTLKIRSTKLEDSAMYFCAGRQDLNTEAFFGQGTRLTVV.

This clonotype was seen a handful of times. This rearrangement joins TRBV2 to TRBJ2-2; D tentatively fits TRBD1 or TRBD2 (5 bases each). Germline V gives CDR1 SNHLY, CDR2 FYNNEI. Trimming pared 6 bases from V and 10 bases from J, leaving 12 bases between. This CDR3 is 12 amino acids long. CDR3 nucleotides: TGTGCCAGCAGCAGCAGGGACGAGGAGCTGTTTTTT. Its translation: CASSSRDEELFF.

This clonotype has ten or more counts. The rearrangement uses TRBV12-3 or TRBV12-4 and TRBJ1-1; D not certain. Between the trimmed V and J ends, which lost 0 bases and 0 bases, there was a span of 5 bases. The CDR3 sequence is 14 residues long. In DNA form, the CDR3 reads TGTGCCAGCAGTTTAGCGTCAGTGAACACTGAAGCTTTCTTT. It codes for CASSLASVNTEAFF.

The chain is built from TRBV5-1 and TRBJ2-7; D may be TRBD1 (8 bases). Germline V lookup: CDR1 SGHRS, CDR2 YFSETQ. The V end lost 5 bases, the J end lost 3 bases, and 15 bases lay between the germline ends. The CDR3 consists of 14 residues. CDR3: CASRDTGGDYEQYF. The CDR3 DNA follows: TGCGCCAGCAGAGACACAGGGGGGGACTACGAGCAGTACTTC.

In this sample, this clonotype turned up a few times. DNA of the CDR3: TGTGCCAGCAGCTTACTAGTCGCGGGGTCGACCCAGTACTTC. Translation gives CASSLLVAGSTQYF. The chain uses TRBV7-2 and TRBJ2-5; perhaps TRBD2 as D (6 bases). This CDR3 is built from 14 residues. The germline gives CDR1 SGHTA, CDR2 FQGNSA. V shed 2 bases and J shed 7 bases, with 14 bases lying between them.

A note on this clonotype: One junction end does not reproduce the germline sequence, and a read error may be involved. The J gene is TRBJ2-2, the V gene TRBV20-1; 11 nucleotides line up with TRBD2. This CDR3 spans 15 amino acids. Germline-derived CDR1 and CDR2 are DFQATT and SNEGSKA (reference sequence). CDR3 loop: CSAPGLAANTVELFF. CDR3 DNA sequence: TGCAGTGCTCCGGGACTAGCGGCGAACACCGTGGAGCTGTTTTTT.

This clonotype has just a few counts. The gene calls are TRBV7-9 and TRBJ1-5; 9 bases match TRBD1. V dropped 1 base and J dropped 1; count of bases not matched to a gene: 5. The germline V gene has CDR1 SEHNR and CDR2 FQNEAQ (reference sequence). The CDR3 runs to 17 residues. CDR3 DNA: TGTGCCAGCAGCTTAGAGGGTGGGACAGGGAGCAATCAGCCCCAGCATTTT. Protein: CASSLEGGTGSNQPQHF.

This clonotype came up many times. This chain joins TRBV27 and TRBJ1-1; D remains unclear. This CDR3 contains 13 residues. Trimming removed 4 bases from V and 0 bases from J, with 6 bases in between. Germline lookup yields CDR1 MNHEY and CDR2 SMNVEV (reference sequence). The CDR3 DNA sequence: TGTGCCAGCAGTTCACACCTGAACACTGAAGCTTTCTTT. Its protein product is CASSSHLNTEAFF.

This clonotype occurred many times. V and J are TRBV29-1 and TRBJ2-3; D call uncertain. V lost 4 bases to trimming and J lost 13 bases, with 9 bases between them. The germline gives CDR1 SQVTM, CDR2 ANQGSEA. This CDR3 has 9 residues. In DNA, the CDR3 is TGCAGCGTTGCGGTCCCCGAGTATTTT. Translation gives CSVAVPEYF.

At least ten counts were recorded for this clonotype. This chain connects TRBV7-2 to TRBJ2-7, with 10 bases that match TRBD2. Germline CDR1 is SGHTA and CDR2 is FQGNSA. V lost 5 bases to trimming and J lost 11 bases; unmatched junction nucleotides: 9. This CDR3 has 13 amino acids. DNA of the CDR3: TGTGCCAGCAGCCAGGGACTAGCGCGAGAAGAGTACTTC. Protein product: CASSQGLAREEYF.

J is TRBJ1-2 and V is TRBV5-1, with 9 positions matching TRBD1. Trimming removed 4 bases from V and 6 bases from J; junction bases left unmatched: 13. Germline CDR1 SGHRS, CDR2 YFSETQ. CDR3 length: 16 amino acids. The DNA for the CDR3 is TGCGCCAGCAGCGGGAAACAGGGGGCGAAGGATAATGGCTACACCTTC. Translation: CASSGKQGAKDNGYTF.

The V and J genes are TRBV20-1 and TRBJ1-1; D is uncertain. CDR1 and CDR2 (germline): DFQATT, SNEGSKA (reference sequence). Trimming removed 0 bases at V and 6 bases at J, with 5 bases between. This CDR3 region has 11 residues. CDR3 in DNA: TGCAGTGCTAGAGATCACCCTGAAGCTTTCTTT. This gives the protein CSARDHPEAFF.

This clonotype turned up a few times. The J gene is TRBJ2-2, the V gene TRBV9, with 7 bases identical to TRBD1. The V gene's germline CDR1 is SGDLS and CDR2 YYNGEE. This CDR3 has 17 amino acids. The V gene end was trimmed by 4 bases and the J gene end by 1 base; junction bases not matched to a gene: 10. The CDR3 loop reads CASSPRPGQMNTGELFF. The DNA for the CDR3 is TGTGCCAGCAGCCCCCGTCCGGGACAGATGAACACCGGGGAGCTGTTTTTT.

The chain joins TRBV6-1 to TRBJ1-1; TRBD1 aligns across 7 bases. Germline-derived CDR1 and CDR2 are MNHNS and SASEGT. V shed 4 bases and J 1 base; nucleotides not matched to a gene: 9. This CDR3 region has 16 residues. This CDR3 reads CASSAPLGTANTEAFF. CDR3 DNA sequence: TGTGCCAGCAGTGCACCCCTCGGGACAGCGAACACTGAAGCTTTCTTT.

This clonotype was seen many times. This CDR3 reads CASSSKRNQETQYF. CDR3 DNA sequence: TGTGCCAGCAGCTCTAAGCGGAACCAAGAGACCCAGTACTTC. The genes are TRBV7-9 and TRBJ2-5; D may be TRBD2 (5 bases). V lost 4 bases and J 0 bases, leaving 9 bases between the germline ends. This CDR3 is built from 14 residues. Germline V lookup: CDR1 SEHNR, CDR2 FQNEAQ (reference sequence).

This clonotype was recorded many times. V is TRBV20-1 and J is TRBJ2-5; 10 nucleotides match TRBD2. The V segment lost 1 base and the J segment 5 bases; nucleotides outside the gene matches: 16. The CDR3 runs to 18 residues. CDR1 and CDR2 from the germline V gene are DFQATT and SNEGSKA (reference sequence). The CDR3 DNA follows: TGCAGTGCTAGAGTTGGGGGACTAGCGCTCAAACACGCGGAGACCCAGTACTTC. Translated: CSARVGGLALKHAETQYF.

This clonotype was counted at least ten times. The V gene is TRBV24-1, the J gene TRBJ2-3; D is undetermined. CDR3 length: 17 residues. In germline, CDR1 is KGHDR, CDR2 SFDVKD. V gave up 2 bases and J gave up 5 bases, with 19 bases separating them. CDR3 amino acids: CATSDSRSYPRGDTQYF. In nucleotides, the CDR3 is TGTGCCACCAGTGATTCTCGATCATACCCCCGCGGAGATACGCAGTATTTT.